This T cell receptor (beta chain) appears in the sequencing data of a study of high-grade serous ovarian cancer treatment subgroups. Tumor samples were taken before definitive surgery or chemotherapy. The CDR3 totals 18 residues. V shed 7 bases, J shed 2 bases, and the junction held 17 bases outside the gene matches. Germline V gene sequence: CDR1 SGHTA, CDR2 FQGTGA. The data were produced by immunoSEQ multiplex PCR, yet TCRdb's version contains in-frame clones alone and is incomplete. This table holds approximately 17,000 clones, approximately 70% found once. The J gene is TRBJ2-3, the V gene TRBV7-3; 8 bases line up with TRBD2. Sequenced material: tumor tissue. This TCR was recovered from a human donor with high-grade serous ovarian cancer. In DNA form, the CDR3 reads TGTGCCAGCACCCTCCAACCATCGAGACTAGCGTCCACAGATACGCAGTATTTT. It codes for CASTLQPSRLASTDTQYF.